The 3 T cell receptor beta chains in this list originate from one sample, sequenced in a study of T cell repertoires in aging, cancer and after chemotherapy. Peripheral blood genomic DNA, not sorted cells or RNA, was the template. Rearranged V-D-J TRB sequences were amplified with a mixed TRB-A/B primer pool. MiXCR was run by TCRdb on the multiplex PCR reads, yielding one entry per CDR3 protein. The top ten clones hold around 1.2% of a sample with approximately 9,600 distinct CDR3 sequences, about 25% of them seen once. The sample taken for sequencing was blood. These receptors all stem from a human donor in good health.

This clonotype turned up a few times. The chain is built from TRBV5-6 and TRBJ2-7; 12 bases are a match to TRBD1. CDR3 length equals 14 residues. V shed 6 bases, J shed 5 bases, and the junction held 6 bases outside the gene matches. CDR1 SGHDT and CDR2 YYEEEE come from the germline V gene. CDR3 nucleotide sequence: TGTGCCAGCAAAGGGGACAGGGGGCGGAACGAGCAGTACTTC. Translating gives CASKGDRGRNEQYF. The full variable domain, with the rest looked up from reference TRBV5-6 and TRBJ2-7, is DAGVTQSPTHLIKTRGQQVTLRCSPKSGHDTVSWYQQALGQGPQFIFQYYEEEERQRGNFPDRFSGHQFPNYSSELNVNALLLGDSALYLCASKGDRGRNEQYFGPGTRLTVT.

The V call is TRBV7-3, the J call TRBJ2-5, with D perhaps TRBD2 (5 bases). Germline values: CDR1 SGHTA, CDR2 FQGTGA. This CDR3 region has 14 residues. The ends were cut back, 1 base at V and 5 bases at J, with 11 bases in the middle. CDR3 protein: CASSLIGEAETQYF. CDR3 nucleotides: TGTGCCAGCAGCTTAATCGGGGAAGCGGAGACCCAGTACTTC.

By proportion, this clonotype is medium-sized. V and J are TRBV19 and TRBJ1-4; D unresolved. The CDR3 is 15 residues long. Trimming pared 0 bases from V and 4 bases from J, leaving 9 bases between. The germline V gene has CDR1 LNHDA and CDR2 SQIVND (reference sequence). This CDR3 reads CASSIDFQLNEKLFF. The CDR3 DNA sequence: TGTGCCAGTAGTATAGATTTCCAGCTTAATGAAAAACTGTTTTTT.